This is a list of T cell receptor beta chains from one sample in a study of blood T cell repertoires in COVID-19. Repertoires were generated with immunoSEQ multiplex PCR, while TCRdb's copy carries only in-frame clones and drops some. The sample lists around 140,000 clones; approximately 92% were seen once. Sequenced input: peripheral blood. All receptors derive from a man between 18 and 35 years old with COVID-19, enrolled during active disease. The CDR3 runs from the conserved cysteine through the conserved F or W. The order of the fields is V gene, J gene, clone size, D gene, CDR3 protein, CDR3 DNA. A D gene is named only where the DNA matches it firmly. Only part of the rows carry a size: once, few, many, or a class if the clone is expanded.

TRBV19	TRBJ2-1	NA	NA	CASRVLATSSYNEQFF	TGTGCCAGTAGGGTTCTAGCGACCTCCTCCTACAATGAGCAGTTCTTC
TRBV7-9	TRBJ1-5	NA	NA	CASSSDQGQPQHF	TGTGCCAGCAGCTCTGATCAGGGTCAGCCCCAGCATTTT
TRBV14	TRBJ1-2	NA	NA	CASSQDVQPGGGYTF	TGTGCCAGCAGCCAAGATGTGCAGCCCGGCGGCGGCTACACCTTC
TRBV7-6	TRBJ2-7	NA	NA	CASSLRGGPAIYEQYF	TGTGCCAGCAGCTTAAGGGGTGGGCCCGCCATCTACGAGCAGTACTTC
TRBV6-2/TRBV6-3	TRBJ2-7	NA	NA	CASSYGGVRYEQYF	TGTGCCAGCAGTTACGGCGGGGTTCGCTACGAGCAGTACTTC
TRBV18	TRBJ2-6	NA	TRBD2	CASSPQTSGSAGANVLTF	TGTGCCAGCTCACCTCAGACTAGCGGGAGCGCTGGGGCCAACGTCCTGACTTTC
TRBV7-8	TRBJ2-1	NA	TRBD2	CASSLARLAGVHEQFF	TGTGCCAGCAGCTTAGCCCGACTAGCGGGAGTGCATGAGCAGTTCTTC
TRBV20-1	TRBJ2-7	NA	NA	CSAPRGNEQYF	TGCAGTGCTCCGCGGGGCAACGAGCAGTACTTC
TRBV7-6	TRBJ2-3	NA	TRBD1	CASSRGQGPPDTQYF	TGTGCCAGCAGCCGGGGACAGGGGCCCCCAGATACGCAGTATTTT
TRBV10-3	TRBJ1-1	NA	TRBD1	CAISETGGEAFF	TGTGCCATCAGTGAGACAGGGGGTGAAGCTTTCTTT
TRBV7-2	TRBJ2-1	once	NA	CASSLSRDYHNEQFF	TGTGCCAGCAGCTTATCCAGAGACTATCACAATGAGCAGTTCTTC
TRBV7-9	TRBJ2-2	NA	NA	CASSLRGYGTGELFF	TGTGCCAGCAGCCTTCGGGGGTATGGGACCGGGGAGCTGTTTTTT
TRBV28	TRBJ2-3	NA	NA	CASSLAGRSGSDTQYF	TGTGCCAGCAGTTTGGCGGGGAGAAGCGGATCAGATACGCAGTATTTT
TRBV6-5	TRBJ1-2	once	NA	CATKRGGASGYTF	TGTGCCACCAAACGTGGGGGGGCGAGCGGCTACACCTTC
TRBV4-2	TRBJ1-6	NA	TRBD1	CASSQDTGGGRRNSPLHF	TGTGCCAGCAGCCAAGATACCGGAGGGGGCAGGAGGAATTCACCCCTCCACTTT
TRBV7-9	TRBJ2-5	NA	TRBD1	CASSPVDREETQYF	TGTGCCAGCAGCCCCGTGGACAGGGAGGAGACCCAGTACTTC
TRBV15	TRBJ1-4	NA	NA	CATRALGGGPNEKLLF	TGTGCCACCAGAGCACTTGGGGGGGGTCCTAATGAAAAACTGCTTTTT
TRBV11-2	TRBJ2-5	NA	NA	CASSYRVEETQYF	TGTGCCAGCAGCTACAGGGTAGAGGAGACCCAGTACTTC
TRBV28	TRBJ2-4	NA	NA	CASSPYGGYLAKNIQYF	TGTGCCAGCAGCCCCTACGGCGGATACCTAGCCAAAAACATTCAGTACTTC
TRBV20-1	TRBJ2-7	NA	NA	CSASSSYEQYF	TGCAGTGCTAGCAGCTCCTACGAGCAGTACTTC